This is a list of T cell receptor beta chains from one sample in a study of cytomegalovirus exposure and HLA in healthy donors. Sequenced by immunoSEQ multiplex PCR; TCRdb stores in-frame clones only, minus some. The table lists 80,000 to 95,000 clones, roughly 60% of them singletons. Sequencing was carried out using PBMCs. These receptors originate from a human donor in good health. CDR3s leave out the opening cysteine and the closing phenylalanine or tryptophan.

cdr3_length	v_call	j_call	cdr3_aa
13	TRBV4-1	TRBJ2-2	ASSPTGEKSGELF
15	TRBV9	TRBJ2-1	ASSADLRDSYYNEQF
11	TRBV29-1	TRBJ2-5	SVVVEAAWTQY
14	TRBV7-9	TRBJ2-3	ASSLPGQGLADTQY
14	TRBV25-1	TRBJ1-1	ASSEFGGGKFTEAF
11	TRBV19	TRBJ1-1	ASSQGLETEAF
12	TRBV5-6	TRBJ1-4	ASSLTKGAGKLF
13	TRBV5-1	TRBJ2-1	ASSLGWGGKLEQF
11	TRBV7-9	TRBJ1-3	ASSLGQGNTIY
11	TRBV5-1	TRBJ2-7	ASSLASSGEPY
11	TRBV5-1	TRBJ2-3	ASSLRHKDTQY
16	TRBV7-8	TRBJ2-5	ASSLASVPGPNQETQY
12	TRBV5-1	TRBJ2-7	ASSLDSGAYEQY
13	TRBV6-1	TRBJ1-1	ASSLPGSLNTEAF
15	TRBV21-1	TRBJ1-2	ASSKTRGPTTNYGYT
15	TRBV10-1	TRBJ1-1	ASSEMGTGEINTEAF
11	TRBV7-2	TRBJ1-1	ASRPQMNTEAF
13	TRBV19	TRBJ2-7	ASSITETTSHEQY
12	TRBV5-1	TRBJ1-4	ASSQVGGNEKLF
15	TRBV9	TRBJ1-2	ASSVDVSGGNYGGYP
10	TRBV10-3	TRBJ1-1	ASREEDTEAF
13	TRBV5-6	TRBJ2-2	ASSARTANTGELF
12	TRBV30	TRBJ1-6	AWSVPGRGSPLH
11	TRBV9	TRBJ2-1	ASSSYLAGVLF
10	TRBV5-4	TRBJ2-1	ASSYRVTEQF
10	TRBV6-5	TRBJ1-2	ASSTGANGYT
12	TRBV29-1	TRBJ2-5	SVSQGAFQETQY
15	TRBV5-5	TRBJ1-1	ASSHLPGQGENTEAF
15	TRBV5-1	TRBJ2-1	ASSLASSGSSYNEQF
11	TRBV6-4	TRBJ2-2	ASSGSGTGELF
15	TRBV30	TRBJ2-1	AWSVPRGGALYNEQF
13	TRBV6-6	TRBJ2-5	ASSYSIGAQETQY
14	TRBV10-3	TRBJ2-3	AISESPGLNTDTQY
13	TRBV7-9	TRBJ1-2	ASSLATGVAYGYT
10	TRBV5-5	TRBJ1-1	ASALRGSEAF
13	TRBV7-8	TRBJ1-5	ASSLTGLWDQPQH
13	TRBV4-3	TRBJ2-7	ASSQRGTFTYEQY
12	TRBV13	TRBJ2-5	ASSLGSGGKTQY
12	TRBV2	TRBJ1-1	ASSFRQSSISAF
15	TRBV7-8	TRBJ1-2	ASSQGSRTVRFYGYT
13	TRBV19	TRBJ2-1	ASSIQASGGYEQF
9	TRBV4-1	TRBJ1-1	ASRTGSEAF
11	TRBV7-2	TRBJ1-2	ASSLEGGYGYT
12	TRBV27	TRBJ2-7	ASSHKASSYEQY
12	TRBV6-5	TRBJ2-7	ASSYGQSSYEQY
13	TRBV7-9	TRBJ2-4	ASSLGASAKNIQY
13	TRBV30	TRBJ2-3	AWDRQVWRGDTQY
12	TRBV5-4	TRBJ1-3	ATATGKTGNTIY
15	TRBV14	TRBJ2-1	ASSRAPGGSIYNEQF
14	TRBV9	TRBJ2-1	ASSARQGNSYNEQF
13	TRBV11-1	TRBJ1-1	ASSYPTGANTEAF
13	TRBV28	TRBJ2-5	ASSSVASGEETQY
12	TRBV5-6	TRBJ1-6	ASSPLSYESPLH
14	TRBV7-9	TRBJ2-1	ASSRWTSGPWNEQF
11	TRBV29-1	TRBJ2-7	SVEASGGYEQY
15	TRBV19	TRBJ1-5	ASSIDPSNWSNQPQH
15	TRBV2	TRBJ2-5	ASSPEGLATSQETQY
13	TRBV2	TRBJ2-5	ASSGDRAGQETQY
12	TRBV7-2	TRBJ2-2	AGAGRANTGELF